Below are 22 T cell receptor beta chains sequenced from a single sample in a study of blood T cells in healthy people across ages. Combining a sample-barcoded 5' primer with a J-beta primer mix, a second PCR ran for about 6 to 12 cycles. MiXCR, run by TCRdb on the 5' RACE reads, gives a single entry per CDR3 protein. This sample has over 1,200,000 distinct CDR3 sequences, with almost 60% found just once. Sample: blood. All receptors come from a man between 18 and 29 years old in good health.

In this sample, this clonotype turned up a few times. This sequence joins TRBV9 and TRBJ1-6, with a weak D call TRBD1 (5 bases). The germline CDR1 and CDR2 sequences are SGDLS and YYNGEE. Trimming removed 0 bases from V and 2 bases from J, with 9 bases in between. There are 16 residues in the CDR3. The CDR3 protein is CASSVGDRAYNSPLHF. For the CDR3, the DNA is TGTGCCAGCAGCGTAGGAGACAGAGCCTATAATTCACCCCTCCACTTT.

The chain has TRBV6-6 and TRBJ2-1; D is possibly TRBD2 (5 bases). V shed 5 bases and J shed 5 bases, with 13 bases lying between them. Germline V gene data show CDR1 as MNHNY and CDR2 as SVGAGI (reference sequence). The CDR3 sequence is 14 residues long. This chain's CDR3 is CASSGWTDNNEQFF. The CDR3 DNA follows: TGTGCCAGCAGTGGATGGACTGACAACAATGAGCAGTTCTTC.

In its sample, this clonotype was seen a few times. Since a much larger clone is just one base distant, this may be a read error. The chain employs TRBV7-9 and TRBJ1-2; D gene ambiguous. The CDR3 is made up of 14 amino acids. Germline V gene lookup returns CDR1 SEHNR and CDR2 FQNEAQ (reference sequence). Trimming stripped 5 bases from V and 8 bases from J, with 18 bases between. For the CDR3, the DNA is TGTGCCAGCAGCCTGGTAGACTGGGTAGAGGGCTACACCTTC. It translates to CASSLVDWVEGYTF.

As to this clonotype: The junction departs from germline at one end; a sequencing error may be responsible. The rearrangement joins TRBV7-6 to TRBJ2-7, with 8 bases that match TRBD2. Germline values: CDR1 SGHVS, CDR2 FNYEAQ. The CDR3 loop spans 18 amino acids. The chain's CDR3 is CASSSPSGLAGSSYEQYF. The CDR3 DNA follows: TGTGCCAGTAGCTCTCCCTCGGGGCTAGCGGGCAGTTCCTACGAGCAGTACTTC.

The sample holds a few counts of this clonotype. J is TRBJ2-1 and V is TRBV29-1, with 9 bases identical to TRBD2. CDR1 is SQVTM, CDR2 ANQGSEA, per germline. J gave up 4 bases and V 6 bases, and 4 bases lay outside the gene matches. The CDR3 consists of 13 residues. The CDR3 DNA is TGCAGCGTGAGACTAGCGGCATACAATGAGCAGTTCTTC. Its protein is CSVRLAAYNEQFF.

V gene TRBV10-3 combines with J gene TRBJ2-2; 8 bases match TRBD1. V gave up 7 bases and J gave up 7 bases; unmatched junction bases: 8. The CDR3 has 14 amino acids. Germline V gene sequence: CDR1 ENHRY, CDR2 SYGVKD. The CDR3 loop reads CAITPGQGNGELFF. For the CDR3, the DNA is TGTGCCATCACCCCCGGACAGGGAAACGGGGAGCTGTTTTTT.

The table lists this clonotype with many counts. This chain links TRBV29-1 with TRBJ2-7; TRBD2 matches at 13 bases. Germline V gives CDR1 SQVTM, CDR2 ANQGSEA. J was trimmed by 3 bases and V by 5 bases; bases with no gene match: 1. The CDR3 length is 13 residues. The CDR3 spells CSVRTSGSYEQYF. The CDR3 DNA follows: TGCAGCGTTCGGACTAGCGGGAGCTACGAGCAGTACTTC.

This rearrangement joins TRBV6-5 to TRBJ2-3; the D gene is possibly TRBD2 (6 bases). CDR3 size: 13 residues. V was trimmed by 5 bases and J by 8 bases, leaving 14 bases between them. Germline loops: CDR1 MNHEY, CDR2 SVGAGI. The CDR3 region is CASSASNGGTQYF. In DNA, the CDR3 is TGTGCCAGCAGTGCCAGCAACGGGGGTACGCAGTATTTT.

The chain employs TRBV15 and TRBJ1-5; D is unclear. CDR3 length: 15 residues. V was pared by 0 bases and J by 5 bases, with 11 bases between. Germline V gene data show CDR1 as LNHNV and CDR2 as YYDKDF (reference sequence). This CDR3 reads CATSRDRWSDQPQHF. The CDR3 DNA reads TGTGCCACCAGCAGAGATCGCTGGAGCGATCAGCCCCAGCATTTT.

The CDR3 DNA reads TGTGCCAGCCACCGGACAGGCCAACAAGAGACCCAGTACTTC. Its translation is CASHRTGQQETQYF. The J gene is TRBJ2-5, the V gene TRBV18; 7 positions agree with TRBD1. Per the germline V gene, CDR1 is KGHSH and CDR2 is LQKENI. There are 14 residues in the CDR3. Unmatched junction bases numbered 8, after V lost 8 bases and J lost 2 bases.

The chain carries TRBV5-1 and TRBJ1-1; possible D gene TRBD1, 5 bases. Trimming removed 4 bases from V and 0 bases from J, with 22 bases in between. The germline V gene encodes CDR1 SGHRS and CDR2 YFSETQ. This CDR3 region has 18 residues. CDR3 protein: CASSLIADSVFMNTEAFF. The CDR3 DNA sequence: TGCGCCAGCAGCCTGATCGCCGACAGTGTTTTCATGAACACTGAAGCTTTCTTT.

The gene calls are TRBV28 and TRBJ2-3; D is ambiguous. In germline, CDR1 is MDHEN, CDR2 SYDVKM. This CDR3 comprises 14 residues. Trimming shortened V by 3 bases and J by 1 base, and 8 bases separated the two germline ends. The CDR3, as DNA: TGTGCCAGCAGTTTTGAGGTTGGCACAGATACGCAGTATTTT. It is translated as CASSFEVGTDTQYF.

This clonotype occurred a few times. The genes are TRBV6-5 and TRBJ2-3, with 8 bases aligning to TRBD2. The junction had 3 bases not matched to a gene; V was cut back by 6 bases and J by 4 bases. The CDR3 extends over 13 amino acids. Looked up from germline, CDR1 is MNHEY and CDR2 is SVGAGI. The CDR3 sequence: CASRRGGPDTQYF. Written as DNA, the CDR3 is TGTGCCAGCAGACGGGGGGGCCCAGATACGCAGTATTTT.

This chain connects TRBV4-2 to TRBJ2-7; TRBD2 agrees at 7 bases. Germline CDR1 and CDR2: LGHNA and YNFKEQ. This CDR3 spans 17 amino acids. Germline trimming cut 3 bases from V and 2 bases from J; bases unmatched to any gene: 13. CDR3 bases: TGTGCCAGCAGCCAGAGTCGCGCACGGCGGGGGACCTACGAGCAGTACTTC. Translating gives CASSQSRARRGTYEQYF.

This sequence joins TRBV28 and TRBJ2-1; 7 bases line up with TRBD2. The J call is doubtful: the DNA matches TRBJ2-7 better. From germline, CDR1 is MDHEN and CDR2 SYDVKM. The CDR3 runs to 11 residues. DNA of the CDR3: TGTGCCAGCCGACTAGCCGGTGAGCAGTACTTC. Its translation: CASRLAGEQYF.

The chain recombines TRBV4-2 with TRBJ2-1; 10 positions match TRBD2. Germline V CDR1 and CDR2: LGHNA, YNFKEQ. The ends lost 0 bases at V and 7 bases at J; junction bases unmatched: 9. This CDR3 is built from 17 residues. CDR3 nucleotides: TGTGCCAGCAGCCAAGATGTAGCGGGGGGCCATAAGAATGAGCAGTTCTTC. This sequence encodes CASSQDVAGGHKNEQFF.

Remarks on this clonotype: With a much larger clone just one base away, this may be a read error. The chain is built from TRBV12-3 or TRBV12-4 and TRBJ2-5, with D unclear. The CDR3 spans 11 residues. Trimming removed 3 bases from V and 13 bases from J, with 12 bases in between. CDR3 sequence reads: CASSFGAERYF. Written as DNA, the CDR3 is TGTGCCAGCAGTTTTGGAGCCGAGCGGTACTTC.

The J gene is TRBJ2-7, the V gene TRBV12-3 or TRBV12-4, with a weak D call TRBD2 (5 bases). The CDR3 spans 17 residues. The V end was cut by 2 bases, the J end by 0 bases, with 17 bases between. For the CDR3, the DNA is TGTGCCAGCAGTTTATTAAGTTGGGGAGAAGTCTCCTACGAGCAGTACTTC. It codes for CASSLLSWGEVSYEQYF.

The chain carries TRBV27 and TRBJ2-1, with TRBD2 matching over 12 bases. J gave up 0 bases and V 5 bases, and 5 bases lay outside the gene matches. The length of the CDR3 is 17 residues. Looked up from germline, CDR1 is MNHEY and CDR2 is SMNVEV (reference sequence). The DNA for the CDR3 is TGTGCCAGCAGTCCCGGACTAGCGGGGTCCTCCTACAATGAGCAGTTCTTC. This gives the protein CASSPGLAGSSYNEQFF.

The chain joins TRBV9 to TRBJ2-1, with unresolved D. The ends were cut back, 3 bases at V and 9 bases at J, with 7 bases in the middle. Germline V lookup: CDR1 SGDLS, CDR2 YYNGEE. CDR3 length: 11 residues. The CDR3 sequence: CASSADGEQFF. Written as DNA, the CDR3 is TGTGCCAGCAGCGCAGATGGTGAGCAGTTCTTC.

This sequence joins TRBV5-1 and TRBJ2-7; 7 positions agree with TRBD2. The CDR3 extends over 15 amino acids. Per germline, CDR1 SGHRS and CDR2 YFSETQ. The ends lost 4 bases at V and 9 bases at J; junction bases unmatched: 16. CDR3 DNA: TGCGCCAGCAGCCCACGCAGCGGGAATGCACGCGGGCAGTACTTC. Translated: CASSPRSGNARGQYF.

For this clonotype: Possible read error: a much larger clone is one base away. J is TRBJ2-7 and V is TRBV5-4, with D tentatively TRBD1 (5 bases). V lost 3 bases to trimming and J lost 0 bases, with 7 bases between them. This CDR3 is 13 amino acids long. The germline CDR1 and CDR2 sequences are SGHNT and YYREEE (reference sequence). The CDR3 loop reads CASSSDTSYEQYF. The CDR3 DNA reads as TGTGCCAGCAGCTCGGACACCTCCTACGAGCAGTACTTC.